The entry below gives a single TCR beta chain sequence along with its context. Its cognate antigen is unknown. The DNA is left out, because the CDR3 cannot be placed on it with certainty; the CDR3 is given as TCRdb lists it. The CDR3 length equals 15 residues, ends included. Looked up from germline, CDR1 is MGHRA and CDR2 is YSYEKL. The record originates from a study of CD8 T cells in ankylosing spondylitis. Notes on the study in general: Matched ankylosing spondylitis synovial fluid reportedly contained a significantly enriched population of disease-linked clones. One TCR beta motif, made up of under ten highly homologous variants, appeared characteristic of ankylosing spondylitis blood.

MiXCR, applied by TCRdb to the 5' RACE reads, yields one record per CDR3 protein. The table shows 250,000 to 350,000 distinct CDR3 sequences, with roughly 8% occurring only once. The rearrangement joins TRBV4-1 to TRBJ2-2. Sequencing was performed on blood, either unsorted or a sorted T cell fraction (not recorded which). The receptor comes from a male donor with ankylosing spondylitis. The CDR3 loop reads CASSQDGSTGELFFF.